The entry below describes one T cell receptor beta chain. This sample was included in a study of blood T cell repertoires in COVID-19. Study-wide background: Collection of acute and convalescent COVID-19 samples took place in the United States, Italy and Spain. The cDNA or gDNA used as material had been derived from T cells, B-cell-depleted T cells, or PBMCs.

This CDR3 region has 15 residues. Germline CDR1 and CDR2: LNHDA and SQIVND (reference sequence). V gave up 6 bases and J gave up 0 bases; unmatched junction bases: 5. During active infection, Seattle patients enrolled and were then monitored through disease. In the original analysis: Amplification of reference gene primers was used by the study to estimate nucleated cell counts. Produced via immunoSEQ multiplex PCR; TCRdb's table is partial and in-frame only. From that table come the V and J calls and clone size; the DNA was used to work out D and trimming. The repertoire holds about 98,000 clones, around 87% seen once, with roughly 5.2% in the top ten.

The chain employs TRBV19 and TRBJ1-5, with 7 bases identical to TRBD1. The sequence came from a woman between 45 and 60 years old with COVID-19, enrolled during active disease. The sample consisted of peripheral blood. The CDR3 DNA follows: TGTGCCAGTAGGGGACAGTCCCTTAGCAATCAGCCCCAGCATTTT. This gives the protein CASRGQSLSNQPQHF.